Below are 8 T cell receptor beta chains sequenced from a single sample in a study of CD8+ T cells in alopecia areata. cDNA reverse transcribed from extracted RNA served as the sequencing template. Some clones are missing from TCRdb's copy, which holds only in-frame ones; the method was immunoSEQ multiplex PCR. The data hold under 15,000 clones, with 60% to 65% observed a single time. Collection of lesional scalp punch biopsies and peripheral blood was performed in alopecia areata patients. The sample comprised skin. These receptors came from a human donor with alopecia areata.

The gene calls are TRBV27 and TRBJ1-4; weak D call: TRBD1 (5 bases). Germline CDR1 reads MNHEY; CDR2 reads SMNVEV (reference sequence). V lost 7 bases and J lost 0, with 12 bases in between. The CDR3 loop spans 15 amino acids. CDR3: CASKFQGATNEKLFF. The CDR3, as DNA: TGTGCCAGCAAATTCCAGGGTGCAACTAATGAAAAACTGTTTTTT. The full variable domain, its missing parts supplied by reference TRBV27 and TRBJ1-4, is EAQVTQNPRYLITVTGKKLTVTCSQNMNHEYMSWYRQDPGLGLRQIYYSMNVEVTDKGDVPEGYKVSRKEKRNFPLILESPSPNQTSLYFCASKFQGATNEKLFFGSGTQLSVL.

DNA for the CDR3: TGTGCCAGCAGCTTAGGGAGGGCGGAGGCTTTCTTT. Translation gives CASSLGRAEAFF. This chain uses TRBV11-2 with TRBJ1-1; D remains unclear. Germline values: CDR1 SGHAT, CDR2 FQNNGV. Trimming removed 1 base at V and 11 bases at J, with 11 bases between. The length of the CDR3 is 12 residues.

This clone was observed a handful of times. J is TRBJ2-7 and V is TRBV30, with 9 bases that match TRBD2. The CDR3 has 14 residues. The germline V gene encodes CDR1 GTSNPN and CDR2 SVGIG (reference sequence). V was clipped by 2 bases and J by 2 bases; unmatched bases: 4. CDR3 DNA: TGTGCCTGGAGTCTGGCGGGAGGGCCCTACGAGCAGTACTTC. This encodes CAWSLAGGPYEQYF.

Only one count was recorded for this clone. The CDR3 sequence: CASSQDRSSSYNEQFF. DNA of the CDR3: TGTGCCAGCAGCCAAGACAGGAGCAGCTCCTACAATGAGCAGTTCTTC. The V call is TRBV7-9, the J call TRBJ2-1; perhaps TRBD1 as D (6 bases). The CDR3 covers 16 residues. Trimming pared 5 bases from V and 0 bases from J, leaving 14 bases between. Germline CDR1 is SEHNR and CDR2 is FQNEAQ (reference sequence). The full variable domain, its missing parts supplied by reference TRBV7-9 and TRBJ2-1, is DTGVSQNPRHKITKRGQNVTFRCDPISEHNRLYWYRQTLGQGPEFLTYFQNEAQLEKSRLLSDRFSAERPKGSFSTLEIQRTEQGDSAMYLCASSQDRSSSYNEQFFGPGTRLTVL.

V is TRBV2 and J is TRBJ1-6; TRBD1 is a possible D gene (5 bases). Looked up from germline, CDR1 is SNHLY and CDR2 is FYNNEI. V was trimmed by 11 bases and J by 6 bases, leaving 11 bases between them. This CDR3 is built from 12 residues. The CDR3 DNA reads as TGTGCCGGCCGGGGGTTTAATTCACCCCTCCACTTT. Translating it yields CAGRGFNSPLHF. The full variable domain, rest sourced from reference TRBV2 and TRBJ1-6, is EPEVTQTPSHQVTQMGQEVILRCVPISNHLYFYWYRQILGQKVEFLVSFYNNEISEKSEIFDDQFSVERPDGSNFTLKIRSTKLEDSAMYFCAGRGFNSPLHFGNGTRLTVT.

The chain joins TRBV28 to TRBJ1-2; D gene ambiguous. Germline CDR1 is MDHEN and CDR2 is SYDVKM. This CDR3 region has 13 residues. Trimming removed 3 bases at V and 5 bases at J, with 10 bases between. CDR3 bases: TGTGCCAGCAGTTTCTTTGCCGGGTATGGCTACACCTTC. Protein sequence: CASSFFAGYGYTF.

The chain uses TRBV6-5 and TRBJ2-7; D is ambiguous. The CDR3 is 14 residues long. CDR1 and CDR2 (germline): MNHEY, SVGAGI. Between the trimmed V and J ends, which lost 2 bases and 3 bases, there was a span of 11 bases. CDR3 sequence reads: CASSYGLGDYEQYF. The CDR3 DNA sequence: TGTGCCAGCAGTTACGGATTAGGAGACTACGAGCAGTACTTC.

The sample holds a few counts of this clone. The rearrangement joins TRBV29-1 to TRBJ2-1; D is perhaps TRBD1 (6 bases). CDR1 and CDR2 from the germline V gene are SQVTM and ANQGSEA. This CDR3 comprises 10 residues. V gave up 3 bases and J gave up 12 bases, with 9 bases separating them. CDR3 bases: TGCAGCGTTGACAGGGGTTGGCAGTTCTTC. It codes for CSVDRGWQFF.